One and the same sample provided the 15 T cell receptor beta chains below, sequenced in a study of shared clonotypes between healthy human individuals. Sequencing was performed with immunoSEQ multiplex PCR; in TCRdb, only in-frame clones are kept and a portion is missing. The sample yields nearly 2 million clones, approximately 94% seen once. The naive CD8 population came from CD45RO-negative cells selected for CCR7, without terminally differentiated effector memory CD45RA+ cells. The sequencing sample was made of naive CD8+ T cells sorted from blood. The origin of the receptors is a man aged 18 to 35 in good health.

The rearrangement uses TRBV5-1 and TRBJ2-3, with D unresolved. The V gene lost 9 bases and the J gene lost 1 base, with 12 bases spanning the gap. Per the germline V gene, CDR1 is SGHRS and CDR2 is YFSETQ. There are 13 residues in the CDR3. This chain's CDR3 is CATASSGTDTQYF. The CDR3 DNA follows: TGCGCCACCGCGAGTTCCGGCACAGATACGCAGTATTTT.

This chain links TRBV11-2 with TRBJ2-7; no definite D call. V was clipped by 0 bases and J by 9 bases, with 9 bases between them. The CDR3 extends over 12 amino acids. Looked up from germline, CDR1 is SGHAT and CDR2 is FQNNGV. Written as DNA, the CDR3 is TGTGCCAGCAGCTTAGATCATCCGGGGCAGTACTTC. Translating gives CASSLDHPGQYF.

The rearrangement joins TRBV13 to TRBJ1-1; no firm D call. The germline V gene has CDR1 PRHDT and CDR2 FYEKMQ (reference sequence). With 5 bases removed from V and 5 bases from J, the gap between germline ends came to 18 bases. This CDR3 has 15 amino acids. This CDR3 is CASSVGSMGVTEAFF. The CDR3 DNA is TGTGCCAGCAGCGTGGGGTCAATGGGTGTGACTGAAGCTTTCTTT. Full variable domain (outside the CDR3, taken from reference TRBV13 and TRBJ1-1): AAGVIQSPRHLIKEKRETATLKCYPIPRHDTVYWYQQGPGQDPQFLISFYEKMQSDKGSIPDRFSAQQFSDYHSELNMSSLELGDSALYFCASSVGSMGVTEAFFGQGTRLTVV.

About this clone itself: Other DNA sequences in the sample encode the same CDR3. The rearrangement links TRBV4-1 to TRBJ2-7; D unclear. This CDR3 has 14 residues. Germline V gene sequence: CDR1 MGHRA, CDR2 YSYEKL. V lost 0 bases and J lost 1, with 7 bases in between. The CDR3 nucleotides read TGCGCCAGCAGCCAAGATCGTCGGTCCTACGAGCAGTACTTC. The encoded protein is CASSQDRRSYEQYF.

This chain links TRBV9 with TRBJ2-1; TRBD1 aligns across 7 bases. The CDR3 has 15 amino acids. Germline loops: CDR1 SGDLS, CDR2 YYNGEE. The V gene end was trimmed by 0 bases and the J gene end by 5 bases; junction bases not matched to a gene: 5. The CDR3 is CASSVEGTDDNEQFF. The CDR3 bases are TGTGCCAGCAGCGTAGAAGGGACAGATGACAATGAGCAGTTCTTC.

V and J are TRBV29-1 and TRBJ2-5; a weak D match, TRBD2 (5 bases). The CDR3 is made up of 12 amino acids. V was shortened by 3 bases and J by 5 bases, with 10 bases between the two germline ends. Germline lookup yields CDR1 SQVTM and CDR2 ANQGSEA. The CDR3 spells CSVEGSRETQYF. CDR3 nucleotide sequence: TGCAGCGTTGAGGGGAGTCGGGAGACCCAGTACTTC.

This CDR3 is CASSEAHRVLFYEQYF. CDR3 in DNA: TGTGCCAGTAGTGAGGCCCACCGGGTCCTTTTCTACGAGCAGTACTTC. The J gene is TRBJ2-7, the V gene TRBV19; D gene ambiguous. Germline CDR1 reads LNHDA; CDR2 reads SQIVND (reference sequence). Trimming left V 5 bases short and J 3 bases short, with 20 bases between. This CDR3 comprises 16 residues. Using reference TRBV19 and TRBJ2-7 for the parts outside the CDR3, the full variable domain is DGGITQSPKYLFRKEGQNVTLSCEQNLNHDAMYWYRQDPGQGLRLIYYSQIVNDFQKGDIAEGYSVSREKKESFPLTVTSAQKNPTAFYLCASSEAHRVLFYEQYFGPGTRLTVT.

The chain is built from TRBV6-5 and TRBJ2-7; D unclear. CDR3 size: 12 residues. Looked up from germline, CDR1 is MNHEY and CDR2 is SVGAGI. V was trimmed by 6 bases and J by 6 bases, leaving 12 bases between them. CDR3 sequence reads: CASSHSPTEQYF. CDR3 in DNA: TGTGCCAGCAGCCATAGCCCGACCGAGCAGTACTTC.

V usage is TRBV27 and J usage is TRBJ2-1, with 9 bases identical to TRBD2. The CDR3 extends over 14 amino acids. The junction had 9 bases not matched to a gene; V was cut back by 5 bases and J by 10 bases. The germline CDR1 and CDR2 sequences are MNHEY and SMNVEV (reference sequence). The CDR3, as DNA: TGTGCCAGCAGTCTAGCGGGAACTGGGGGCGAGCAGTTCTTC. This encodes CASSLAGTGGEQFF.

V and J are TRBV10-2 and TRBJ2-7; weak D call: TRBD1 (5 bases). The V end was cut by 7 bases, the J end by 1 base, with 11 bases between. CDR1 and CDR2 from the germline V gene are WSHSY and SAAADI. The CDR3 spans 13 residues. The CDR3 region has the DNA TGCGCCAGCAACGGACACGGGTCCTACGAGCAGTACTTC. Its protein is CASNGHGSYEQYF.

To note about this clone: The same CDR3 also results from other DNA sequences found in this sample. The chain links TRBV4-1 to TRBJ1-1; no definite D call. Germline assignment: CDR1 MGHRA and CDR2 YSYEKL. V was clipped by 0 bases and J by 6 bases, with 8 bases between them. The CDR3 has 13 amino acids. CDR3: CASSQEGRPEAFF. The CDR3 DNA sequence: TGCGCCAGCAGCCAAGAGGGCCGCCCTGAAGCTTTCTTT.

The chain carries TRBV2 and TRBJ1-1; a possible D gene is TRBD1 (5 bases). The CDR3 length is 14 residues. V was shortened by 2 bases and J by 6 bases, with 13 bases between the two germline ends. CDR1 and CDR2 (germline): SNHLY, FYNNEI. CDR3 sequence reads: CASSEPGREAEAFF. The CDR3 coding sequence is TGTGCCAGCAGTGAACCGGGCAGGGAGGCTGAAGCTTTCTTT.

The chain couples TRBV4-2 to TRBJ2-7; D is perhaps TRBD1 (5 bases). This CDR3 has 14 residues. Germline V gene lookup returns CDR1 LGHNA and CDR2 YNFKEQ. Trimming removed 1 base from V and 1 base from J, with 8 bases in between. The CDR3, as DNA: TGTGCCAGCAGCCAAGCTCCAGGGTCCTACGAGCAGTACTTC. Translated, it gives CASSQAPGSYEQYF.

This clone was detected once. This chain connects TRBV4-1 to TRBJ1-2, with D unresolved. The CDR3 is made up of 16 amino acids. V lost 6 bases to trimming and J lost 0 bases, with 17 bases between them. Germline assignment: CDR1 MGHRA and CDR2 YSYEKL. CDR3 amino acids: CASRQSAAVSNYGYTF. CDR3 DNA: TGCGCCAGCAGGCAATCGGCCGCAGTCTCTAACTATGGCTACACCTTC.

The chain carries TRBV14 and TRBJ2-1; a weak D match, TRBD2 (6 bases). There are 14 residues in the CDR3. The V end was cut by 2 bases, the J end by 8 bases, with 13 bases between. The germline V gene encodes CDR1 SGHDN and CDR2 FVKESK. The CDR3 bases are TGTGCCAGCAGCCAACGGGCGGGACCCGATGAGCAGTTCTTC. This translates into CASSQRAGPDEQFF.